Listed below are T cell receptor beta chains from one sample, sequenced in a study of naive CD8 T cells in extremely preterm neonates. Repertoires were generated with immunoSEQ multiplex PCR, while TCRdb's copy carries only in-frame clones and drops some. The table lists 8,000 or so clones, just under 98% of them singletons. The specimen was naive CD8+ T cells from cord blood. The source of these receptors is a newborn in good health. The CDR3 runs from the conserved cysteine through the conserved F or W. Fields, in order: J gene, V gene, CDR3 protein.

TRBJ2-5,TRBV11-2,CASSLGTSGGETQYF
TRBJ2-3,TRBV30,CASAAGTSSTDTQYF
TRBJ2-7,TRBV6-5,CASSHRQGYEQYF
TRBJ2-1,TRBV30,CAWSVSSGGAYNEQFF
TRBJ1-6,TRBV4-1,CASSQDMGTGDSPLHF
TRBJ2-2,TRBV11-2,CASNFPQGNTGELFF
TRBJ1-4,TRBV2,CASSEAGGDEKLFF
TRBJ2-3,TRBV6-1,CASSVGWSGGSTDTQYF
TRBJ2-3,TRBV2,CASSDSAGTSGNPDTQYF
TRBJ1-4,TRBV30,CAWSVVGEKLFF
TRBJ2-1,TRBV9,CASSVARGRHRDEQFF
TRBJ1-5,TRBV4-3,CASSRTGGQPQHF
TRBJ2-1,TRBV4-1,CASSQDRGFQNEQFF
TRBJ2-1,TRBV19,CASSIVGQGNNEQFF
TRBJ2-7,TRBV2,CASTPSGASYEQYF
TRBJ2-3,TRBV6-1,CASSVLTDTQYF
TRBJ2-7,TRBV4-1,CASSHTGSSYEQYF
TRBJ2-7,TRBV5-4,CASSVGTSYEQYF
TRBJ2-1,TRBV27,CASSLLGVAGVSYNEQFF
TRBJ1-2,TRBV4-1,CASSQGDTANYGYTF
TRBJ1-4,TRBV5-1,CASSLAGGREKLFF
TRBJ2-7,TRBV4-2,CASSQGAGSGGAKYF
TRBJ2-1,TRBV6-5,CASSYPTGGEYNEQFF
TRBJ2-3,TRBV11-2,CASSSTFSTDTQYF
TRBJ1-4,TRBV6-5,CASSQGQGDEKLFF
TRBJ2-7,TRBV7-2,CASSFGGDTYEQYF
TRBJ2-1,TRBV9,CASSVASGYNEQFF
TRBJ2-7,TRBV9,CASSPTAGPRPYEQYF
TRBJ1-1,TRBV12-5,CASGTGGSTEAFF
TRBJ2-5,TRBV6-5,CASSYMSLGTQYF
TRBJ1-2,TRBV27,CASSLSAMGTGVGYTF
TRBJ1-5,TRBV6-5,CASRASTGGNQPQHF
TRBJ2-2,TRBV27,CASGREDTGELFF
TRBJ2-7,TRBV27,CASSLTVSYEQYF
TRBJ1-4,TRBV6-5,CASSDAGRAEKLFF
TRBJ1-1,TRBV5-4,CASSDLGGGTEAFF
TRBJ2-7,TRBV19,CASSGTGVGGISYEQYF
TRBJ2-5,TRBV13,CASSSRLAGSQETQYF
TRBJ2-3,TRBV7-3,CASSSGQGGTDTQYF
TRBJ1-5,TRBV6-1,CASSEARGEPPQHF
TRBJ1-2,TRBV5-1,CASSLGLGALDYGYTF
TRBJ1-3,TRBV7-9,CASSTPDRATGNTIYF
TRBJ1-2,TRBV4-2,CASSQDRTGHLGYTF
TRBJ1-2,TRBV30,CAWTPWGGQAYGYTF
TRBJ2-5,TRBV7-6,CASSLLGGETQYF
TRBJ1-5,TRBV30,CAWSYGSGGNQPQHF
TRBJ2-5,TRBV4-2,CASSQEKSGGLQETQYF
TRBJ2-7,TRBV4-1,CASSQDPSGYEQYF
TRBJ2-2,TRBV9,CASSPWTPGAGELFF
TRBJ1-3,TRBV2,CASSPDRALSGNTIYF